These T cell receptor beta chains were read from a single sample in a study of T cell repertoires in cytomegalovirus infection. One entry per CDR3 protein results from TCRdb running MiXCR on the reads. The sample shows about 600,000 distinct CDR3 sequences, around 24% of them seen only once. The specimen was CD8+ T cells from PBMCs. The receptors stem from a human donor in good health (CMV status not recorded). Some clones in this sample may be carry-over from other donors' samples. Each CDR3 is given with its conserved first and last residue.

>TRBV2|TRBJ2-3
CASRVAGGDTQYF
>TRBV28|TRBJ1-1
CASSSQDSNTEAFF
>TRBV28|TRBJ1-5
CASSQDRDSNQPQHF
>TRBV14|TRBJ2-1
CASSPYPARYNEQFF
>TRBV12-3/TRBV12-4|TRBJ2-3
CASKGLATQYF
>TRBV5-1|TRBJ2-5
CASSWGTGHPQETQYF
>TRBV20-1|TRBJ2-7
CSARGLEGLLDEQYF
>TRBV7-9|TRBJ2-6
CASSLAGQGDSGANVLTF
>TRBV27|TRBJ2-1
CASSLTTSGVYNEQFF
>TRBV7-8|TRBJ2-5
CASSPEVAGYGETQYF
>TRBV7-9|TRBJ1-1
CVGGADTEAFF
>TRBV15|TRBJ2-7
CATSRPETGSYEQYF
>TRBV7-9|TRBJ2-1
CASITPGNNEQFF
>TRBV2|TRBJ2-3
CASSEVTGPSTDTQYF
>TRBV6-8|TRBJ2-1
CANSYGGNEQFF
>TRBV28|TRBJ2-1
CASRLQGYNEQFF
>TRBV29-1|TRBJ2-1
CSVPGRGPYNEQFF
>TRBV20-1|TRBJ2-3
CSARDPTARSADTQYF
>TRBV6-6|TRBJ2-1
CASSYSTGQGINEQFF
>TRBV14|TRBJ2-3
CASSRWTSQIDTQYF
>TRBV7-9|TRBJ2-1
CASYSGTGGYNEQFF
>TRBV20-1|TRBJ1-1
CSGPGQGPGTEAFF